The entry that follows covers one TCR beta chain sequence. Its cognate antigen has yet to be identified. Base qualities were left out, and no much larger clone turns up one base away. At the junction V is shortened by 4 bases and J by 1 base; bases outside the gene matches: 13. CDR1 LGHNA and CDR2 YNFKEQ are derived from the germline V gene. Inclusive of the bounding cysteine and phenylalanine, the CDR3 is 19 residues long. Only CDR3 DNA is held: 57 bases, read in frame from base 1. The cohort comprised some 700 healthy bone marrow donors. At the time of sampling, all cohort members were nominally healthy, though unrecorded immune exposures were likely present. The donor was CMV seropositive and was included in the group of 250 to 300 seropositive cohort members. A peripheral blood sample was collected from each donor, and TCR beta sequencing was performed on peripheral blood mononuclear cells. Genomic DNA was extracted from the blood cell samples with the Qiagen DNeasy Blood Extraction Kit.

This sample was included in a study of cytomegalovirus exposure and HLA in healthy donors (dated by TCRdb to 2017 to 2019). With respect to the entire study: In an earlier analysis of approximately 500 of the donors, approximately 300 Gb of sequence data and roughly 100 million unique TCR beta sequences from roughly 180 million T cells were reported. Donor age, sex, ethnicity and CMV serostatus were collected together with the repertoire data. The study was designed to test whether signatures of past pathogen exposure could be identified by cataloging public T cell receptors. A later genetic analysis used genome-wide SNP genotypes for about 55% of the 666 donors, treating that subset as a discovery cohort. The study profiled the T cell repertoires of fewer than 850 subjects by immunosequencing and related them to cytomegalovirus serostatus. All discovery cohort repertoires had been generated using a single sequencing platform. The study combined high-throughput TCR immunosequencing, statistical association of individual TCRs with disease status, and machine learning to predict cytomegalovirus infection status. Because of strong linkage in the cohort, a handful of DR-DQ haplotypes were treated as single units for association and clustering. To decide whether each TCR beta V gene segment behaved as functional or pseudogenic, an earlier analysis of some 570 of the donors relied on high-throughput TCR beta sequencing. In addition to the first cohort of 650 to 800 subjects, a separate validation cohort of approximately 130 different subjects was used. Rather than drawing on any new phenotypic data, the later analysis identified candidate immune exposures from TCR beta sequences and the way those sequences occurred across donors. Typing coverage varied by locus: roughly 629-640 donors for A, B, C, DRB1 and DQB1; 500 to 550 for DQA1; about 600 for DPA1; about 450 for DPB1. Among some 400 genotyped donors of the cohort, an average of about 240,000 unique TCR beta nucleotide sequences were sequenced per donor, roughly 20% of them non-productive. The genetic ancestry cluster associated with self-reported Caucasian donors included 70% to 85% of the 350 to 500 genotyped donors. A later analysis re-analyzed previously published TCR beta repertoires from about 600 donors and added high-resolution HLA genotyping to study TCR occurrence patterns. Both class I and class II loci were covered by HLA typing, at four-digit resolution. Roughly 300 gigabases of sequencing data and tens of millions of unique TCR sequences were included in an early release covering roughly 600 HLA-typed donors.

Libraries were prepared through the immunoSEQ multiplex PCR assay. For the multiplex PCR, a mixture combining 60 forward primers for TCR Vbeta segments and 13 reverse primers for TCR Jbeta segments was used. Amplification of the CDR3 region of rearranged TCR beta genes was performed with a multiplex PCR assay on genomic DNA. The amplified TCR beta libraries were sequenced on the Illumina HiSeq System as 87-base-pair reads. As for how the authors treated the data: A later analysis counted some 80 million unique TCR beta chains across the 670 or so repertoires, and around 9.9 million of these chains were shared by at least two donors. To remove PCR and sequencing errors, raw reads were error-corrected and collapsed into unique sequences using a nearest-neighbor algorithm that merged closely related sequences. V, D and J gene segments were assigned by aligning CDR3 sequences to IMGT reference sequences. Each retained sequence needed at least a six-nucleotide match to both a V gene segment and a J gene segment. A rearrangement counted as productive if the CDR3 had no stop codons and remained in frame with V and J, and every other rearrangement counted as non-productive. CDR3 was defined by IMGT convention, running from the second conserved V-encoded cysteine to the conserved J-encoded phenylalanine. In an earlier analysis of 500 to 650 of the donors, sequences lacking an unambiguous match to a single V gene segment were excluded. In an earlier analysis of a few hundred of the donors, a V segment was called functional when productive rearrangements were above 56.7%, and segregating when the standard deviation between donors exceeded 5%. A statistical classification framework was built to diagnose cytomegalovirus status from the catalog of TCR beta chain sequences. A later analysis assigned V and J genes by comparing TCR nucleotide sequences with IMGT/GENE-DB human TR gene sequences. In a later analysis, CDR3 sequences and most-parsimonious VDJ recombination scenarios were assigned using the TCRdist pipeline. In a later analysis, each TCR beta chain was defined by its CDR3 amino acid sequence together with its V-gene family, and reads lacking a unique V-gene family were excluded. A later analysis removed several hundred highly shared, low-generation-probability nucleotide sequences to deal with suspected cross-contamination and a sequencing artifact. For each public chain, a later analysis derived a clonal expansion index from normalized ranks of inferred template counts within each repertoire. In a later analysis, generation probabilities were computed using a VDJ recombination model fitted to out-of-frame rearrangements, and the results were checked against IGoR. Hypergeometric tests were used in a later analysis to score TCR-TCR, TCR-HLA and TCR-CMV co-occurrence, with a repertoire-size bias correction applied to the TCR pairs. A later analysis estimated false discovery rates by permuting HLA or CMV assignments 20 times. In a later analysis, co-occurring TCRs were grouped using DBSCAN, with TCRdist sequence similarity added in when clustering inside HLA-allele-positive subsets. Repertoires with fewer than 30,000 or more than 120,000 public chains, plus five repertoires with anomalous nucleotide sharing, were excluded from co-occurrence clustering. Entries here come from immuneACCESS through TCRdb and include only in-frame sequences with V and J called. Some clones fail to appear in such tables; in the studies checked, an unresolved V gene covers under half of the shortfall, and the cause of the remainder is unknown. V and J calls and clone size are given by that table; D and trimming were obtained from the DNA. The sample table shows 140,000 to 150,000 clones, and around three quarters are seen once. Approximately 13% of the sample is in the top ten clones.

What the authors observed across the whole study: In this cohort, only TCR beta chains were sequenced, and detectable features were limited by the absence of alpha or paired-chain data. It was suggested by the authors that the approach could potentially be generalized to other disease states and immunological phenotypes. In a later genetic analysis, a missense DCLRE1C variant was associated with V-gene and J-gene trimming of TCR beta chains, and the association was replicated in an independent cohort. Linkage disequilibrium might explain the correlated functional status among segregating V segments, but an unknown experimental factor could not be excluded. CMV serostatus was the only immune exposure information available for the cohort. Compared with the 666-donor mean, donors in an Asian-associated ancestry cluster had fewer N-insertions in productive TCRs, according to a later genetic analysis. Some IMGT-functional V segments, including TRBV6-2 and TRBV6-3, could not be told apart with the 87-base-pair reads, so those segments were excluded. The earlier analysis of about 600 of the donors excluded 15 to 20 rarely observed V segments, including chromosome 9 orphons, because counts were too low. A further reported finding was that TCR beta sequences accurately predicted the HLA-A and HLA-B alleles for most subjects in the first cohort. A few of the identified cytomegalovirus-associated TCR beta chains were confirmed in vitro to be specific for cytomegalovirus antigens. Broadly in line with IMGT annotations, most TCR beta V segments showed up in productive rearrangements about 87% or about 30% of the time in an earlier analysis of 450 to 750 of the donors. The study gave a list of about 160 TCR beta chains associated with cytomegalovirus. Cytomegalovirus status was reported to be diagnosed by the classifier with high specificity and sensitivity in both the original and validation cohorts. Compared with equally common non-associated chains, HLA-associated TCR beta chains in a later analysis were more clonally expanded and had lower generation probabilities. Most CMV-associated TCR beta chains appeared to be HLA-restricted in a later analysis, and the HLA associations seemed to be driven largely by CMV exposure. When HLA alleles, especially DR and DQ, strongly co-occurred, TCR associations were difficult to assign to individual alleles. Because some donors lacked HLA typing at each locus, the association tests relied only on the typed subset. The presence/absence analyses assumed that sequencing depth was roughly uniform across donors, and that assumption may not be true. In a later analysis, the rate of TCR association differed among HLA loci, with DRB1 alleles having the most associated TCRs and HLA-C alleles having the fewest. A cluster of highly shared sequence variants was judged likely to be a technical artifact of the sequencing pipeline. In a later analysis, some 17,000 TCR beta sequences were associated with specific HLA alleles at a false discovery rate of 0.05. Most TCR sequences were seen in very few donors, while some public TCRs were found in many individuals. According to a later analysis, parvovirus B19, influenza, CMV and Epstein-Barr virus appeared linked to several top co-occurrence clusters.

The V and J genes are TRBV4-2 and TRBJ2-1; TRBD2 agrees with 10 junctional bases. The sequenced sample was PBMCs. The source of this sequence is a man between 40 and 49 years old in good health and CMV-seropositive. The CDR3 loop reads CASSLTRLAGVLSYNEQFF. The sequenced DNA is TGTGCCAGCAGCCTCACCCGGCTAGCGGGAGTTTTGTCCTACAATGAGCAGTTCTTC.